This passage covers 6 T cell receptor beta chains from one sample sequenced in a study of cytotoxic CD8 clonotypes in ibrutinib-treated CLL. Measured with immunoSEQ multiplex PCR; TCRdb has only the in-frame clones, and not every one. This sample carries hundreds of thousands of clones, about 64% of them seen once, and the ten largest clones take 6% to 6.5%. Specimen: PBMCs, collected after 36 months of ibrutinib treatment. The receptor source for this set is a human donor with chronic lymphocytic leukemia.

In its sample, this clone was seen once. This chain connects TRBV5-4 to TRBJ2-3; D might be TRBD1 or TRBD2, each matching 5 bases. The CDR3 contains 11 residues. V was pared by 3 bases and J by 7 bases, with 6 bases between. CDR1 and CDR2 from the germline V gene are SGHNT and YYREEE (reference sequence). As DNA, the CDR3 is TGTGCCAGCAGCTGGGGGAATACGCAGTATTTT. It encodes CASSWGNTQYF.

The J gene is TRBJ2-7, the V gene TRBV12-5, with TRBD1 matching 10 bases. The germline V gene has CDR1 LGHNT and CDR2 FRNRAP. Trimming removed 6 bases from V and 2 bases from J; junction bases left unmatched: 10. This CDR3 is 16 amino acids long. In DNA, the CDR3 is TGTGCTAGTGGGCCATCCGGGACAGGGGCCCCCTACGAGCAGTACTTC. This gives the protein CASGPSGTGAPYEQYF.

The chain uses TRBV6-6 and TRBJ1-4, with D perhaps matching TRBD1 (5 bases). Germline lookup yields CDR1 MNHNY and CDR2 SVGAGI (reference sequence). V was pared by 6 bases and J by 7 bases, with 12 bases between. The CDR3 covers 13 residues. The CDR3: CASSPLGGEKLFF. The CDR3 DNA is TGTGCCAGCAGCCCGTTGGGGGGTGAAAAACTGTTTTTT.

V and J are TRBV18 and TRBJ2-7; TRBD2 aligns across 8 bases. There are 15 residues in the CDR3. V trimming: 4 bases; J trimming: 3 bases; junction bases outside the gene matches: 8. Germline CDR1 is KGHSH and CDR2 is LQKENI. CDR3 DNA sequence: TGTGCCAGCTCACTGGGGACTAGTCTTGGCTACGAGCAGTACTTC. Amino acids: CASSLGTSLGYEQYF. The variable domain in full, with the rest retrieved from reference TRBV18 and TRBJ2-7, is NAGVMQNPRHLVRRRGQEARLRCSPMKGHSHVYWYRQLPEEGLKFMVYLQKENIIDESGMPKERFSAEFPKEGPSILRIQQVVRGDSAAYFCASSLGTSLGYEQYFGPGTRLTVT.

This chain joins TRBV6-5 and TRBJ1-2; D unresolved. The germline V and J ends were trimmed by 6 bases and 5 bases, with 7 bases remaining between them. This CDR3 spans 11 amino acids. Germline V CDR1 and CDR2: MNHEY, SVGAGI. The CDR3 DNA is TGTGCCAGCAGAAGGGCATATGGCTACACCTTC. Translating gives CASRRAYGYTF.

The J gene is TRBJ2-1, the V gene TRBV7-3; D perhaps matches TRBD1 (6 bases). The length of the CDR3 is 14 residues. Germline CDR1 and CDR2: SGHTA and FQGTGA. With 4 bases removed from V and 5 bases from J, the gap between germline ends came to 12 bases. The CDR3 nucleotides read TGTGCCAGCAGCTCCCCGGGACAAGACAATGAGCAGTTCTTC. This sequence encodes CASSSPGQDNEQFF.